The sequence of this TCR beta chain was determined in a study of T cell repertoires in cytomegalovirus infection. Study summary: Through public TCR beta signatures, both CMV infection and matching HLA type were indicated. Whole-study findings and limits: The study identified carriers of CMV plus the relevant HLA from cumulative public TCR beta family frequency. Predominance within the ex vivo response was attributable to HLA-C-restricted CMV-specific TCR beta clonotypes.

Germline CDR1 is MNHEY and CDR2 is SVGEGT. V was pared by 6 bases and J by 4 bases, with 10 bases between. The CDR3 totals 13 residues. TCRdb processed the reads anew with MiXCR; each CDR3 protein has one entry. This sample has around 120,000 distinct CDR3 sequences, with roughly a quarter found just once. This clonotype showed up just once. What it binds is not known. This sequence was found in a human donor in good health (CMV status not recorded). Some clones in this sample may be carry-over from other donors' samples. Sequencing used PBMCs, sequenced either directly or after in vitro stimulation (not recorded which). The rearrangement joins TRBV6-2 or TRBV6-3 to TRBJ1-5, with a tentative D call TRBD1 (5 bases). In DNA, the CDR3 is TGTGCCAGCAGCAATGGGGGTAATCAGCCCCAGCATTTT. It translates to CASSNGGNQPQHF.